Sequencing of this T cell receptor (beta chain) was carried out in a study of T-cell memory formation after mild COVID-19. Whole-study results and caveats: Clones contracting day 15 to 85 were balanced CD4/CD8; later expanders leaned CD4+. Of the contracting clones, CD4+ ones lay mainly in CM and EM, and CD8+ ones in EMRA.

TCRdb reprocessed the 5' RACE reads via MiXCR and lists one record per CDR3 protein. The sample records a few hundred thousand distinct CDR3 sequences, under 20% being singletons. This clonotype was seen more than once but under ten times. As yet, its antigen is unknown. The CDR3 contains 13 residues. Sequencing was performed on PBMCs or a T cell subset sorted from them (not recorded which). The receptor comes from a man between 18 and 35 years old who had mild COVID-19 (a few samples of this study predate the infection). Cell type and time point are not known. The V gene is TRBV21-1, the J gene TRBJ2-2. TRBV21-1 is a pseudogene segment. The CDR3 protein is CASSLSDTGELFF. CDR3 nucleotides: TGTGCCAGCAGCCTATCGGACACCGGGGAGCTGTTTTTT.